This TCR beta chain was retrieved from a study of regulatory T cells. Of note for this clone: Its cognate antigen is unknown.

Regarding the study as a whole: Hydrophobic residues at CDR3 positions 6 and 7 were enriched in conventional CD4+ T cells of CD3G-deficient patients.

The V gene end was trimmed by 6 bases and the J gene end by 5 bases; junction bases not matched to a gene: 8. Per the germline V gene, CDR1 is MDHEN and CDR2 is SYDVKM. This CDR3 is built from 16 residues. The primer mix had 52 TRBV and 13 TRBJ primers. TCRdb's copy holds only in-frame clones and misses some; the assay was immunoSEQ multiplex PCR. This table holds tens of thousands of clones, about 93% found once. The chain is built from TRBV28 and TRBJ2-3; 13 nucleotides match TRBD2. Sequencing input: conventional CD4+ T cells sorted from blood. The source of this sequence is a child aged 2 to 10 with CD3G deficiency. The CDR3 DNA sequence: TGTGCCAGCAGAGGACGGACTAGCGGGAGTATAGATACGCAGTATTTT. Protein sequence: CASRGRTSGSIDTQYF.